Listed here is a single T cell receptor (beta chain). Produced via immunoSEQ multiplex PCR; TCRdb's table is partial and in-frame only. The sample includes some 720,000 clones, over 75% seen only once; the top ten take about 0.01%. This specimen belongs to a study of shared T cell receptors in the human thymus. CDR3 length equals 14 residues. V lost 6 bases to trimming and J lost 5 bases, with 13 bases between them. Germline CDR1 LGHNA, CDR2 YSLEER. These data were likewise used in another study, on human thymus T cells. From that study: Thymus tissue for the work was resected from patients undergoing corrective heart surgery.

The V gene is TRBV4-3, the J gene TRBJ2-2, with D perhaps TRBD2 (6 bases). This sequence originates from a boy under two years old with a congenital heart defect. The specimen was thymocytes. The DNA for the CDR3 is TGCGCCAGCAGGAGGCGGGGCCAGACCGGGGAGCTGTTTTTT. Residues: CASRRRGQTGELFF.